The 15 T cell receptor beta chains given below trace back to one sample, sequenced in a study of cytomegalovirus exposure and HLA in healthy donors. PCR employed 60 Vbeta and 13 Jbeta primers. Method: immunoSEQ multiplex PCR; TCRdb's copy keeps in-frame clones and lacks some. Of 95,000 to 150,000 clones listed, roughly 74% are singletons. The material sequenced was PBMCs. The source of these receptors is a woman aged 45-60 years in good health and CMV-seropositive.

The rearrangement joins TRBV2 to TRBJ2-2; TRBD2 aligns across 9 bases. Germline V gene sequence: CDR1 SNHLY, CDR2 FYNNEI. V trimming: 10 bases; J trimming: 5 bases; junction bases outside the gene matches: 14. The CDR3 consists of 16 residues. The CDR3 sequence: CATLPGAGGPTGELFF. The CDR3 coding sequence is TGTGCCACCCTCCCGGGGGCGGGGGGGCCAACCGGGGAGCTGTTTTTT.

V gene TRBV2 combines with J gene TRBJ2-3; no clear D gene. V gave up 5 bases and J gave up 0 bases, with 15 bases separating them. The CDR3 totals 16 residues. Germline CDR1 SNHLY, CDR2 FYNNEI. The CDR3 loop is CASSTRAPRSTDTQYF. For the CDR3, the DNA is TGTGCCAGCAGTACCCGAGCACCCCGGAGCACAGATACGCAGTATTTT.

Turning to this clone: One end of the junction varies from germline; a read error may be responsible. The genes are TRBV5-1 and TRBJ1-5; possibly TRBD1 for D (6 bases). Germline-derived CDR1 and CDR2 are SGHRS and YFSETQ. The CDR3 is 16 residues long. Here the CDR3 DNA reads TGCGCCAGCAGCTTGGGAACAGGGACTAGCAATCAGCCCCAACATTTT. Amino acid sequence: CASSLGTGTSNQPQHF. Full variable domain (remainder filled in from reference TRBV5-1 and TRBJ1-5): KAGVTQTPRYLIKTRGQQVTLSCSPISGHRSVSWYQQTPGQGLQFLFEYFSETQRNKGNFPGRFSGRQFSNSRSEMNVSTLELGDSALYLCASSLGTGTSNQPQHFGDGTRLSIL.

The J gene is TRBJ2-2, the V gene TRBV6-5; D may be TRBD1 (6 bases). This CDR3 has 14 amino acids. Germline values: CDR1 MNHEY, CDR2 SVGAGI. V was clipped by 0 bases and J by 5 bases, with 7 bases between them. CDR3 sequence: CASSYSQGTGELFF. CDR3 DNA: TGTGCCAGCAGTTACTCACAGGGTACCGGGGAGCTGTTTTTT.

This rearrangement joins TRBV28 to TRBJ1-5, with 7 bases identical to TRBD1. The V and J ends lost 6 bases and 5 bases, in that order; junction bases with no gene match: 7. CDR3 length equals 14 residues. Germline V gene sequence: CDR1 MDHEN, CDR2 SYDVKM. CDR3 amino acids: CASRVGGSYQPQHF. CDR3 in DNA: TGTGCCAGCAGGGTAGGGGGCAGTTATCAGCCCCAGCATTTT.

This clone has only a few counts. This chain joins TRBV19 and TRBJ2-1; TRBD2 might be the D (7 bases). This CDR3 has 15 residues. In germline, CDR1 is LNHDA, CDR2 SQIVND (reference sequence). Trimming left V 10 bases short and J 7 bases short, with 23 bases between. The CDR3 loop reads CATGTFGGPGNEQFF. CDR3 coding DNA: TGTGCCACTGGGACTTTCGGGGGGCCAGGGAATGAGCAGTTCTTC.

The chain recombines TRBV27 with TRBJ1-6; D may be TRBD1 (5 bases). Germline assignment: CDR1 MNHEY and CDR2 SMNVEV (reference sequence). Deletions cut 6 bases from V and 10 bases from J, with 19 bases between. This CDR3 contains 15 residues. The CDR3 sequence: CASSSGADRRSPLHF. In nucleotides, the CDR3 is TGTGCCAGCAGCTCAGGAGCAGACAGACGATCACCCCTCCACTTT.

The rearrangement links TRBV23-1 to TRBJ1-5; D is perhaps TRBD1 (5 bases). TRBV23-1 is known as an ORF, though its function is uncertain. The germline V and J ends were trimmed by 3 bases and 0 bases, with 12 bases remaining between them. CDR3 length: 16 residues. For the CDR3, the DNA is TGCGCCAGCAGTCACCGACAGTCGAATAGCAATCAGCCCCAGCATTTT. Protein sequence: CASSHRQSNSNQPQHF.

This clone came up a few times. V and J are TRBV5-6 and TRBJ2-1; no clear D. Germline V gives CDR1 SGHDT, CDR2 YYEEEE. CDR3 length: 12 residues. V lost 3 bases and J lost 6, with 7 bases in between. The CDR3: CASSSFFNEQFF. As DNA, the CDR3 is TGTGCCAGCAGCTCCTTCTTCAATGAGCAGTTCTTC.

This rearrangement joins TRBV1 to TRBJ2-2; the table gives TRBD1 as D, unverified against the DNA. TRBV1 is annotated as a pseudogene. This CDR3 has 17 amino acids. CDR3 amino acids: CTSSQDPDREETGELFF. CDR3 nucleotide sequence: TGCACCAGCAGCCAAGATCCCGACAGGGAGGAAACCGGGGAGCTGTTTTTT.

The V and J genes are TRBV5-6 and TRBJ1-2; the D is unclear. Trimming took off 0 bases at V and 8 bases at J, with 17 bases between the two ends. CDR1 is SGHDT and CDR2 is YYEEEE in the germline V gene. The CDR3 is 15 residues long. This CDR3 reads CASSLVGESTKGYTF. The CDR3, as DNA: TGTGCCAGCAGCTTGGTCGGGGAATCGACTAAAGGCTACACCTTC.

The chain links TRBV7-9 to TRBJ2-7, with D perhaps matching TRBD2 (5 bases). This CDR3 is built from 13 residues. Germline CDR1 is SEHNR and CDR2 is FQNEAQ (reference sequence). V was clipped by 2 bases and J by 6 bases, with 11 bases between them. The CDR3 reads CASSLYGESEQYF. In nucleotides, the CDR3 is TGTGCCAGCAGCTTATATGGGGAGAGCGAGCAGTACTTC.

The chain carries TRBV5-5 and TRBJ2-1, with 8 positions matching TRBD2. This CDR3 comprises 15 residues. The J segment lost 5 bases and the V segment lost 0 bases, leaving 4 bases of the junction unmatched. In germline, CDR1 is SGHKS, CDR2 YYEKEE (reference sequence). This CDR3 reads CASSLELAVNNEQFF. In nucleotides, the CDR3 is TGTGCCAGCAGCTTGGAACTAGCGGTAAACAATGAGCAGTTCTTC. Combining the CDR3 with reference TRBV5-5 and TRBJ2-1 gives the whole variable domain DAGVTQSPTHLIKTRGQQVTLRCSPISGHKSVSWYQQVLGQGPQFIFQYYEKEERGRGNFPDRFSARQFPNYSSELNVNALLLGDSALYLCASSLELAVNNEQFFGPGTRLTVL.

The chain recombines TRBV7-8 with TRBJ1-2; D unresolved. This CDR3 has 13 amino acids. The germline V gene has CDR1 SGHVS and CDR2 FQNEAQ. With 1 base removed from V and 2 bases from J, the gap between germline ends came to 5 bases. CDR3 in DNA: TGTGCCAGCAGCTTAGGAGCGAACTATGGCTACACCTTC. It specifies CASSLGANYGYTF.

This clone occurred a few times. This chain links TRBV11-2 with TRBJ1-4; D possibly corresponds to TRBD1 (5 bases). Germline V CDR1 and CDR2: SGHAT, FQNNGV. The CDR3 covers 15 residues. Trimming removed 5 bases from V and 7 bases from J, with 17 bases in between. Here the CDR3 reads CASSRLGGDGEKLFF. As DNA, the CDR3 is TGTGCCAGCAGCCGCTTGGGGGGAGACGGTGAAAAACTGTTTTTT.